Presented here are 28 T cell receptor beta chains from one specimen sequenced in a study of T-cell reconstitution after alpha-beta-depleted transplantation in children. A TCRbeta library incorporating unique molecular identifiers was prepared. TCRdb itself ran the PCR reads through MiXCR, one entry per CDR3 protein. The profile shows 500,000 or so distinct CDR3 sequences, about 33% of them singletons. Specimen: PBMCs from the stem cell graft donor, collected from the stem cell graft. Receptors originate from a human donor who donated a stem cell graft to a child with aplastic anemia.

This clonotype was counted a few times. The chain carries TRBV5-1 and TRBJ1-1; 7 nucleotides agree with TRBD1. Per the germline V gene, CDR1 is SGHRS and CDR2 is YFSETQ. V lost 0 bases to trimming and J lost 0 bases; unmatched junction nucleotides: 8. The CDR3 length is 17 residues. As DNA, the CDR3 is TGCGCCAGCAGCTTGGCCGGGACAGCCTCTATGAACACTGAAGCTTTCTTT. Translated: CASSLAGTASMNTEAFF.

The gene calls are TRBV6-1 and TRBJ2-1, with 9 bases that match TRBD2. The germline CDR1 and CDR2 sequences are MNHNS and SASEGT. There are 15 residues in the CDR3. Trimming at V came to 7 bases and at J to 7 bases, leaving 11 bases not matched to a gene. The CDR3 loop reads CASTSEEREENEQFF. DNA of the CDR3: TGTGCCAGCACCTCCGAGGAGCGGGAGGAAAATGAGCAGTTCTTC.

In this sample, this clonotype turned up once. The chain combines TRBV7-9 with TRBJ2-2, with 10 bases lining up with TRBD1. V lost 5 bases and J lost 7; bases outside the gene matches: 7. The CDR3 loop spans 15 amino acids. Germline assignment: CDR1 SEHNR and CDR2 FQNEAQ (reference sequence). This chain's CDR3 is CASSTGQGGNGELFF. CDR3 nucleotide sequence: TGTGCCAGCAGCACCGGACAGGGGGGTAACGGGGAGCTGTTTTTT.

This chain links TRBV27 with TRBJ2-1, with D uncertain. The V end lost 3 bases, the J end lost 4 bases, and 7 bases lay between the germline ends. This CDR3 comprises 13 residues. Looked up from germline, CDR1 is MNHEY and CDR2 is SMNVEV (reference sequence). The CDR3 coding sequence is TGTGCCAGCAGTTTGAAGATATACAATGAGCAGTTCTTC. Its protein is CASSLKIYNEQFF.

The DNA for the CDR3 is TGTGCCAGCAGCGTGGGACAGTTGGGCCCAAACACTGAAGCTTTCTTT. Residues: CASSVGQLGPNTEAFF. The rearrangement links TRBV9 to TRBJ1-1, with 7 nucleotides matching TRBD1. Germline CDR1 is SGDLS and CDR2 is YYNGEE. V lost 2 bases, J lost 2 bases, and 9 bases stayed unmatched. The length of the CDR3 is 16 residues.

This clonotype was counted only a few times. The chain combines TRBV29-1 with TRBJ2-7, with D tentatively TRBD1 (6 bases). Per germline, CDR1 SQVTM and CDR2 ANQGSEA. The CDR3 is 12 amino acids. V lost 4 bases and J 3 bases, leaving 10 bases between the germline ends. CDR3 loop: CSVGDTYYEQYF. The CDR3 region has the DNA TGCAGCGTTGGGGACACCTACTACGAGCAGTACTTC.

The rearrangement uses TRBV10-3 and TRBJ2-3; TRBD1 aligns across 7 bases. The J segment lost 0 bases and the V segment lost 11 bases, leaving 2 bases of the junction unmatched. Germline V gene sequence: CDR1 ENHRY, CDR2 SYGVKD. The CDR3 totals 12 residues. This chain's CDR3 is CAVQGSTDTQYF. The CDR3 DNA is TGTGCCGTACAGGGGAGCACAGATACGCAGTATTTT.

This clonotype was seen more than once but under ten times. The chain carries TRBV28 and TRBJ2-7; TRBD2 matches at 8 bases. J lost 5 bases, V lost 6 bases, and 6 bases had no gene match. The CDR3 runs to 13 residues. Per germline, CDR1 MDHEN and CDR2 SYDVKM. The CDR3 sequence is CASSLRGADEQYV. Written as DNA, the CDR3 is TGTGCCAGCAGCTTGCGGGGGGCGGACGAGCAGTACGTC.

V and J are TRBV20-1 and TRBJ2-7, with D perhaps matching TRBD1 (6 bases). Germline loops: CDR1 DFQATT, CDR2 SNEGSKA (reference sequence). V lost 7 bases and J lost 1, with 8 bases in between. The CDR3 consists of 11 residues. The CDR3: CSGGPSYEQYF. CDR3 DNA: TGCAGTGGGGGGCCTTCCTACGAGCAGTACTTC.

This rearrangement joins TRBV20-1 to TRBJ1-1, with D uncertain. Germline V CDR1 and CDR2: DFQATT, SNEGSKA (reference sequence). The CDR3 is made up of 13 amino acids. Trimming removed 6 bases from V and 1 base from J, with 12 bases in between. CDR3 residues: CSASDGSNTEAFF. CDR3 nucleotides: TGCAGTGCCTCGGACGGCTCGAACACTGAAGCTTTCTTT.

This clonotype was counted only a few times. This chain connects TRBV6-1 to TRBJ2-7, with TRBD1 as a possible D gene (6 bases). Germline lookup yields CDR1 MNHNS and CDR2 SASEGT. This CDR3 has 16 amino acids. The V gene lost 6 bases and the J gene lost 5 bases, with 23 bases spanning the gap. The CDR3 sequence is CASRRLPLDSSNEQYV. DNA of the CDR3: TGTGCCAGCAGGAGACTACCCTTGGACAGCTCGAACGAGCAGTACGTC.

This clonotype came up many times. Here the CDR3 reads CASSRPGPQETQYF. The DNA for the CDR3 is TGTGCCAGCAGCAGACCCGGGCCTCAAGAGACCCAGTACTTC. The chain links TRBV7-2 to TRBJ2-5, with unresolved D. Germline V gene data show CDR1 as SGHTA and CDR2 as FQGNSA. The CDR3 runs 14 residues. The V gene lost 5 bases and the J gene lost 2 bases, with 12 bases spanning the gap.

This clonotype was seen just once. In DNA, the CDR3 is TGTGCCAGCAGCCAGGGACTAGGGAAAGAGACCCAGTACTTC. Residues: CASSQGLGKETQYF. The J gene is TRBJ2-5, the V gene TRBV6-1; 8 bases agree with TRBD2. CDR1 is MNHNS and CDR2 is SASEGT in the germline V gene. This CDR3 has 14 amino acids. Unmatched junction bases numbered 6, after V lost 6 bases and J lost 3 bases.

The chain carries TRBV12-3 or TRBV12-4 and TRBJ2-1; D is undetermined. V shed 5 bases and J shed 4 bases, with 6 bases lying between them. The CDR3 is 12 residues long. CDR3 protein: CASSVIYNEQFF. CDR3 DNA sequence: TGTGCCAGCAGTGTCATTTACAATGAGCAGTTCTTC.

The sample holds a few counts of this clonotype. V usage is TRBV7-6 and J usage is TRBJ2-7; 9 bases align to TRBD1. The CDR3 is 13 amino acids. From germline, CDR1 is SGHVS and CDR2 FNYEAQ. V gave up 3 bases and J gave up 4 bases; unmatched junction bases: 1. This CDR3 reads CASSFGTGYEQYV. In DNA form, the CDR3 reads TGTGCCAGCAGCTTTGGGACAGGGTACGAGCAGTACGTC.

The chain links TRBV5-1 to TRBJ2-2; 10 bases agree with TRBD2. Germline values: CDR1 SGHRS, CDR2 YFSETQ. This CDR3 has 17 amino acids. V was pared by 4 bases and J by 0 bases, with 6 bases of the junction left unmatched. The chain's CDR3 is CASSLWTSGPNTGELFF. The DNA of the CDR3 is TGCGCCAGCAGCCTCTGGACTAGCGGACCGAACACCGGGGAGCTGTTTTTT.

The V and J genes are TRBV12-3 or TRBV12-4 and TRBJ1-5; 10 nucleotides align to TRBD1. The CDR3 consists of 14 residues. J gave up 7 bases and V 6 bases, and 6 bases lay outside the gene matches. The CDR3 reads CASRTGTGEQPQHF. Here the CDR3 DNA reads TGTGCCAGCAGGACCGGGACAGGGGAACAGCCCCAGCATTTT.

The CDR3 loop is CASSPTGGRSNQPQHF. CDR3 in DNA: TGTGCCAGCAGTCCGACAGGGGGCAGGAGCAATCAGCCCCAGCATTTT. The genes are TRBV12-3 or TRBV12-4 and TRBJ1-5, with TRBD1 identical over 10 bases. V was clipped by 5 bases and J by 1 base; unmatched bases: 5. The CDR3 has 16 residues.

This clonotype turned up a few times. This chain uses TRBV12-3 or TRBV12-4 with TRBJ2-5, with D perhaps matching TRBD1 (6 bases). V gave up 6 bases and J gave up 3 bases, with 26 bases separating them. The CDR3 is made up of 18 amino acids. DNA for the CDR3: TGTGCCAGCAGCCCCCATAGAACAGGGACCAAGGACGAAGAGACCCAGTACTTC. It encodes CASSPHRTGTKDEETQYF.

This clonotype turned up a few times. The V gene is TRBV24-1, the J gene TRBJ2-6; TRBD1 agrees at 8 bases. The junction had 8 bases not matched to a gene; V was cut back by 2 bases and J by 0 bases. The CDR3 has 19 residues. The germline V gene encodes CDR1 KGHDR and CDR2 SFDVKD. CDR3 sequence: CATSDWGPGGDSGANVLTF. In DNA form, the CDR3 reads TGTGCCACCAGTGATTGGGGTCCAGGGGGCGACTCTGGGGCCAACGTCCTGACTTTC.

J is TRBJ1-1 and V is TRBV7-8; TRBD1 is a possible D gene (6 bases). Germline lookup yields CDR1 SGHVS and CDR2 FQNEAQ. The CDR3 loop spans 15 amino acids. Trimming stripped 5 bases from V and 1 base from J, with 14 bases between. CDR3 nucleotides: TGTGCCAGCAGCCCAAGACAGGATACGAACACTGAAGCTTTCTTT. Translated: CASSPRQDTNTEAFF.

The chain carries TRBV6-2 or TRBV6-3 and TRBJ2-1, with TRBD2 identical over 7 bases. The CDR3 has 17 amino acids. V gave up 6 bases and J gave up 3 bases; unmatched junction bases: 14. Germline lookup yields CDR1 MNHEY and CDR2 SVGEGT. CDR3 in amino acids: CASRPPGLAADYNEQFF. The CDR3 bases are TGTGCCAGCAGACCGCCTGGCCTAGCGGCTGACTACAATGAGCAGTTCTTC.

The genes are TRBV7-9 and TRBJ1-4; D remains unclear. CDR3 size: 15 residues. Trimming stripped 5 bases from V and 2 bases from J, with 12 bases between. Looked up from germline, CDR1 is SEHNR and CDR2 is FQNEAQ (reference sequence). The CDR3 spells CASSHSLTTNEKLFF. The CDR3, as DNA: TGTGCCAGCAGCCATTCCCTGACCACTAATGAAAAACTGTTTTTT.

The chain has TRBV20-1 and TRBJ2-3, with 15 bases matching TRBD2. The J segment lost 0 bases and the V segment lost 8 bases, leaving 6 bases of the junction unmatched. The germline CDR1 and CDR2 sequences are DFQATT and SNEGSKA (reference sequence). The CDR3 loop spans 16 amino acids. The CDR3 region is CSYGTSGRKSTDTQYF. DNA for the CDR3: TGCAGTTACGGGACTAGCGGGAGGAAGAGCACAGATACGCAGTATTTT.

This clonotype appeared a few times. For the CDR3, the DNA is TGTGCCAGCAGTTTAGTGGGACAGGTAGCCCGCTCTGGAAACACCATATATTTT. Protein: CASSLVGQVARSGNTIYF. The V gene is TRBV12-3 or TRBV12-4, the J gene TRBJ1-3, with 8 bases aligning to TRBD1. This CDR3 has 18 amino acids. Trimming took 1 base from V and 0 from J; bases not matched to a gene: 8.

This clonotype was seen many times. The V call is TRBV20-1, the J call TRBJ1-2; 8 bases map to TRBD1. The CDR3 runs 15 residues. Germline CDR1 is DFQATT and CDR2 is SNEGSKA (reference sequence). The V segment lost 3 bases and the J segment 4 bases; nucleotides outside the gene matches: 10. CDR3 in DNA: TGCAGTGCTAGTGAGGGGGACAGGTACGGCTATGGCTACACCTTC. Translating gives CSASEGDRYGYGYTF.

The gene calls are TRBV25-1 and TRBJ2-7; 8 nucleotides align to TRBD1. Germline assignment: CDR1 MGHDK and CDR2 SYGVNS. The CDR3 is 14 residues long. Trimming removed 4 bases from V and 6 bases from J; junction bases left unmatched: 8. CDR3 DNA: TGTGCCAGCAGTGGAATGGCAGGGGGCGGCGAGCAGTACTTC. Its translation is CASSGMAGGGEQYF.

In its sample, this clonotype was seen many times. The chain links TRBV29-1 to TRBJ2-6; weak D call: TRBD2 (7 bases). The CDR3 consists of 20 residues. Germline assignment: CDR1 SQVTM and CDR2 ANQGSEA. The V end was cut by 2 bases, the J end by 1 base, with 24 bases between. CDR3: CSVELRGGGHDRSGANVLTF. As DNA, the CDR3 is TGCAGCGTTGAATTACGCGGGGGCGGTCACGATAGGTCTGGGGCCAACGTCCTGACTTTC.